The 31 T cell receptor beta chains in this list originate from one sample, sequenced in a study of blood T cell repertoires in COVID-19 (dated by TCRdb to about 2020). Library preparation was by the immunoSEQ multiplex PCR assay. TCRdb took this table from immuneACCESS and kept in-frame rearrangements with V and J called. Such tables lack part of the clones; where checked against another copy, unresolved V genes explain under half of the gap, and the rest is unexplained. The sample profile shows 65,000 to 75,000 clones; 80% of them were found once. The ten largest clonotypes hold 10% to 15% of the sample. Material: peripheral blood. The receptor source for this set is a human donor in a cohort sampled during active COVID-19.

This chain links TRBV7-9 with TRBJ1-1, with 7 bases identical to TRBD1. From germline, CDR1 is SEHNR and CDR2 FQNEAQ (reference sequence). The CDR3 is made up of 15 amino acids. The V and J ends lost 5 bases and 0 bases, in that order; junction bases with no gene match: 6. As DNA, the CDR3 is TGTGCCAGCAGCAAGCAGACAGGGATGAACACTGAAGCTTTCTTT. Its translation: CASSKQTGMNTEAFF.

In its sample, this clone was seen a few times. The CDR3, as DNA: TGTGCCTGGAGTGGGACCCCGGGGGCTGAAGCTTTCTTT. Protein sequence: CAWSGTPGAEAFF. The chain uses TRBV30 and TRBJ1-1; D is possibly TRBD1 (5 bases). The CDR3 is made up of 13 amino acids. CDR1 GTSNPN and CDR2 SVGIG come from the germline V gene (reference sequence). The ends were cut back, 1 base at V and 6 bases at J, with 12 bases in the middle.

In its sample, this clone was seen once. This rearrangement joins TRBV4-3 to TRBJ2-1, with D maybe TRBD2 (5 bases). The CDR3 contains 16 residues. CDR1 is LGHNA, CDR2 YSLEER, per germline. Trimming removed 0 bases from V and 0 bases from J, with 9 bases in between. The CDR3, as DNA: TGCGCCAGCAGCCAAGATGGAGGTGGCTCCTACAATGAGCAGTTCTTC. Translated, it gives CASSQDGGGSYNEQFF.

The chain employs TRBV3-1 (or the pseudogene TRBV3-2) and TRBJ2-7; D is undetermined. The V and J ends lost 6 bases and 0 bases respectively, with 6 bases between them. Germline CDR1 is LGHDT and CDR2 is YNNKEL (reference sequence). The CDR3 loop spans 12 amino acids. In DNA form, the CDR3 reads TGTGCCAGCAGTCGTAGCTCCTACGAGCAGTACTTC. Protein sequence: CASSRSSYEQYF.

CDR3 DNA sequence: TGTGCCAGCAGCTTGGGACGGGGGAACTATGGCTACACCTTC. It encodes CASSLGRGNYGYTF. This chain links TRBV7-2 with TRBJ1-2; TRBD1 is a possible D gene (5 bases). Germline V CDR1 and CDR2: SGHTA, FQGNSA. The CDR3 covers 14 residues. The germline V and J ends were trimmed by 3 bases and 2 bases, with 10 bases remaining between them.

The genes are TRBV11-2 and TRBJ2-7; TRBD2 might be the D (7 bases). V was cut by 4 bases and J by 9 bases, with 16 bases left in between. Germline V gene data show CDR1 as SGHAT and CDR2 as FQNNGV. The length of the CDR3 is 13 residues. The CDR3 sequence: CASSSPGEGGQYF. In DNA, the CDR3 is TGTGCCAGCAGCTCACCAGGGGAGGGTGGGCAGTACTTC.

This clone was picked up a small number of times. V and J are TRBV6-6 and TRBJ1-5, with a tentative D call TRBD1 (5 bases). V was clipped by 6 bases and J by 3 bases, with 15 bases between them. CDR3 length equals 15 residues. Germline CDR1 is MNHNY and CDR2 is SVGAGI (reference sequence). The CDR3 loop reads CASSPDGGSNQPQHF. Written as DNA, the CDR3 is TGTGCCAGCAGCCCCGACGGGGGATCCAATCAGCCCCAGCATTTT.

The chain has TRBV20-1 and TRBJ2-7; D unclear. Trimming took 3 bases from V and 0 from J, leaving 9 bases between them. CDR3 length: 13 residues. Germline CDR1 is DFQATT and CDR2 is SNEGSKA (reference sequence). CDR3 in amino acids: CSASLPSSYEQYF. DNA for the CDR3: TGCAGTGCTAGTCTTCCCAGCTCCTACGAGCAGTACTTC.

This clone was found a few times. V is TRBV7-9 and J is TRBJ1-5; D might be TRBD1 (5 bases). The germline CDR1 and CDR2 sequences are SEHNR and FQNEAQ (reference sequence). The CDR3 runs 13 residues. The V gene lost 7 bases and the J gene lost 6 bases, with 13 bases spanning the gap. The CDR3 reads CASTDLQGQPQHF. For the CDR3, the DNA is TGTGCCAGCACCGATTTGCAGGGTCAGCCCCAGCATTTT. The full variable domain, in which reference TRBV7-9 and TRBJ1-5 provide the parts outside the CDR3, is DTGVSQNPRHKITKRGQNVTFRCDPISEHNRLYWYRQTLGQGPEFLTYFQNEAQLEKSRLLSDRFSAERPKGSFSTLEIQRTEQGDSAMYLCASTDLQGQPQHFGDGTRLSIL.

The rearrangement links TRBV28 to TRBJ1-6, with no clear D. CDR3 length: 12 amino acids. Germline CDR1 and CDR2: MDHEN and SYDVKM. V dropped 4 bases and J dropped 10 bases, with 8 bases sitting between them. CDR3 in amino acids: CASSSVVSPLHF. The CDR3 bases are TGTGCCAGCAGTTCGGTGGTCTCACCCCTCCACTTT.

The chain couples TRBV28 to TRBJ2-1, with 11 bases lining up with TRBD2. CDR1 is MDHEN and CDR2 is SYDVKM in the germline V gene. Losses at the gene ends were 6 bases for V and 4 bases for J; bases not matched to a gene: 5. The CDR3 spans 15 residues. CDR3 in DNA: TGTGCCAGCAGGGTAGCGGGAGGGATTTACAATGAGCAGTTCTTC. Translation: CASRVAGGIYNEQFF.

The rearrangement joins TRBV11-3 to TRBJ2-7; possibly TRBD2 for D (6 bases). CDR3 length: 13 amino acids. Germline CDR1 SGHNT, CDR2 YENEEA. Trimming shortened V by 5 bases and J by 7 bases, and 15 bases separated the two germline ends. The CDR3 loop reads CASSPREMGEQYV. CDR3 in DNA: TGTGCCAGCAGCCCCCGGGAGATGGGGGAGCAGTACGTC.

The rearrangement links TRBV19 to TRBJ2-6; the match to TRBD2 covers 14 bases. The CDR3 is 17 residues long. CDR1 LNHDA and CDR2 SQIVND come from the germline V gene (reference sequence). Germline trimming cut 6 bases from V and 2 bases from J; bases unmatched to any gene: 3. The CDR3, as DNA: TGTGCCAGTAGGACTAGCGGGAGGGCCGCTGGGGCCAACGTCCTGACTTTC. Amino acid sequence: CASRTSGRAAGANVLTF. The whole variable domain, remainder taken from reference TRBV19 and TRBJ2-6, is DGGITQSPKYLFRKEGQNVTLSCEQNLNHDAMYWYRQDPGQGLRLIYYSQIVNDFQKGDIAEGYSVSREKKESFPLTVTSAQKNPTAFYLCASRTSGRAAGANVLTFGAGSRLTVL.

The genes are TRBV5-5 and TRBJ1-6, with unresolved D. Trimming shortened V by 3 bases and J by 9 bases, and 10 bases separated the two germline ends. CDR3 length: 13 amino acids. The germline CDR1 and CDR2 sequences are SGHKS and YYEKEE (reference sequence). Here the CDR3 DNA reads TGTGCCAGCAGCTCAATCGGGAGTTCACCCCTCCACTTT. Amino acids: CASSSIGSSPLHF. Complete variable domain (other parts from reference TRBV5-5 and TRBJ1-6): DAGVTQSPTHLIKTRGQQVTLRCSPISGHKSVSWYQQVLGQGPQFIFQYYEKEERGRGNFPDRFSARQFPNYSSELNVNALLLGDSALYLCASSSIGSSPLHFGNGTRLTVT.

The chain employs TRBV30 and TRBJ2-7; 10 nucleotides match TRBD1. Germline CDR1 GTSNPN, CDR2 SVGIG (reference sequence). The CDR3 contains 14 residues. With V trimmed by 2 bases and J by 7 bases, 8 bases remained unmatched. CDR3: CAWSLWDRGGEQYF. CDR3 nucleotides: TGTGCCTGGAGTCTTTGGGACAGGGGAGGAGAGCAGTACTTC.

The chain uses TRBV7-9 and TRBJ2-1; maybe TRBD2 (6 bases). CDR1 and CDR2 (germline): SEHNR, FQNEAQ (reference sequence). The CDR3 is 18 residues long. Trimming took 5 bases from V and 4 from J, leaving 24 bases between them. This chain's CDR3 is CASSQVDLAAKHYNEQFF. CDR3 sequence (DNA): TGTGCCAGCAGCCAGGTCGATTTAGCGGCCAAACATTACAATGAGCAGTTCTTC.

The V and J genes are TRBV7-9 and TRBJ1-1, with D perhaps matching TRBD1 (5 bases). This CDR3 comprises 13 residues. Trimming stripped 6 bases from V and 6 bases from J, with 14 bases between. From germline, CDR1 is SEHNR and CDR2 FQNEAQ (reference sequence). The CDR3 region has the DNA TGTGCCAGCAGTTCGGGGGGTTTCGCTGAAGCTTTCTTT. Translated: CASSSGGFAEAFF.

V is TRBV24-1 and J is TRBJ1-1; 7 bases match TRBD1. Trimming removed 3 bases from V and 3 bases from J; junction bases left unmatched: 12. This CDR3 spans 17 amino acids. CDR1 and CDR2 (germline): KGHDR, SFDVKD. The CDR3 is CATSDAGTGAGDTEAFF. CDR3 in DNA: TGTGCCACCAGTGATGCAGGAACAGGGGCAGGAGACACTGAAGCTTTCTTT.

The V and J genes are TRBV6-5 and TRBJ1-5, with a possible D match to TRBD1 (6 bases). From germline, CDR1 is MNHEY and CDR2 SVGAGI. Trimming removed 6 bases at V and 1 base at J, with 13 bases between. The CDR3 length is 15 residues. The DNA for the CDR3 is TGTGCCAGCAGCCAAAGGGGGTCGAGCAATCAGCCCCAGCATTTT. As protein: CASSQRGSSNQPQHF.

CDR3 residues: CAISVGQGYDTGELFF. CDR3 nucleotide sequence: TGTGCCATCAGTGTGGGACAGGGTTATGACACCGGGGAGCTGTTTTTT. The genes are TRBV10-3 and TRBJ2-2; 9 bases agree with TRBD1. Germline V gene lookup returns CDR1 ENHRY and CDR2 SYGVKD. V trimming: 4 bases; J trimming: 3 bases; junction bases outside the gene matches: 6. The CDR3 sequence is 16 residues long.

The CDR3 here is CASIKLTRHSTDTQYF. Here the CDR3 DNA reads TGCGCCAGCATTAAACTTACTAGACACAGCACAGATACGCAGTATTTT. The chain has TRBV23-1 and TRBJ2-3, with a weak D call TRBD2 (5 bases). TRBV23-1 is annotated as an ORF whose role is uncertain. V shed 7 bases and J shed 0 bases, with 17 bases lying between them. The CDR3 runs 16 residues.

This clone was recorded only once. V gene TRBV5-5 combines with J gene TRBJ2-7; TRBD2 matches 7 bases. The germline CDR1 and CDR2 sequences are SGHKS and YYEKEE (reference sequence). The CDR3 extends over 14 amino acids. The trim removed 0 bases at V and 5 bases at J, leaving 5 bases unmatched. Written as DNA, the CDR3 is TGTGCCAGCAGCTTGGTGATTAGCGGGCACGAGCAGTACTTC. Its protein product is CASSLVISGHEQYF.

The rearrangement uses TRBV20-1 and TRBJ2-7; TRBD1 is a possible D gene (5 bases). This CDR3 has 11 residues. V was clipped by 3 bases and J by 6 bases, with 9 bases between them. The germline gives CDR1 DFQATT, CDR2 SNEGSKA (reference sequence). DNA of the CDR3: TGCAGTGCTAGCCCCCAGGGCGAGCAGTACGTC. Translated, it gives CSASPQGEQYV.

The gene calls are TRBV7-2 and TRBJ1-1; D might be TRBD1 (6 bases). The V gene lost 1 base and the J gene lost 5 bases, with 11 bases spanning the gap. Germline lookup yields CDR1 SGHTA and CDR2 FQGNSA. The CDR3 covers 14 residues. CDR3 amino acids: CASSLGGGWTEAFF. The CDR3 DNA is TGTGCCAGCAGCTTAGGGGGGGGCTGGACTGAAGCTTTCTTT.

This sequence joins TRBV19 and TRBJ1-5; 7 nucleotides match TRBD1. The length of the CDR3 is 13 residues. J lost 4 bases, V lost 5 bases, and 2 bases had no gene match. Germline CDR1 and CDR2: LNHDA and SQIVND (reference sequence). CDR3 region: CASSQQGNQPQHF. CDR3 coding DNA: TGTGCCAGTAGTCAACAGGGGAATCAGCCCCAGCATTTT.

This rearrangement joins TRBV4-2 to TRBJ2-7; TRBD2 aligns across 11 bases. The germline V gene encodes CDR1 LGHNA and CDR2 YNFKEQ. V shed 2 bases, J shed 4 bases, and the junction held 7 bases outside the gene matches. The CDR3 covers 16 residues. The CDR3 bases are TGTGCCAGCAGCCAATCGACTAGCGGGGAACCTTACGAGCAGTACTTC. Protein product: CASSQSTSGEPYEQYF.

The V and J genes are TRBV7-2 and TRBJ1-2; D is unclear. V gave up 5 bases and J gave up 4 bases, with 17 bases separating them. This CDR3 contains 15 residues. Germline CDR1 SGHTA, CDR2 FQGNSA. CDR3 nucleotide sequence: TGTGCCAGCAGCATGAAAGCGGACGCCTCCTATGGCTACACCTTC. This translates into CASSMKADASYGYTF.

The CDR3 nucleotides read TGTGCCAGTAGCCGACAGGGCTCTGGGGCCAACGTCCTGACTTTC. It specifies CASSRQGSGANVLTF. This chain links TRBV19 with TRBJ2-6, with 7 positions matching TRBD1. V lost 6 bases, J lost 0 bases, and 2 bases stayed unmatched. From germline, CDR1 is LNHDA and CDR2 SQIVND (reference sequence). The CDR3 consists of 15 residues.

This chain connects TRBV27 to TRBJ1-5; possible D gene TRBD1, 6 bases. Trimming stripped 8 bases from V and 3 bases from J, with 17 bases between. Germline V gene sequence: CDR1 MNHEY, CDR2 SMNVEV (reference sequence). The CDR3 is made up of 15 amino acids. CDR3 in DNA: TGTGCCAGCCACCCGCGGCAGGGGTTCAATCAGCCCCAGCATTTT. This translates into CASHPRQGFNQPQHF.

This CDR3 reads CASSFKGQGWETQYF. In nucleotides, the CDR3 is TGTGCCAGCAGCTTTAAGGGACAGGGCTGGGAGACCCAGTACTTC. The gene calls are TRBV7-9 and TRBJ2-5; the match to TRBD1 covers 9 bases. V lost 3 bases, J lost 5 bases, and 7 bases stayed unmatched. The CDR3 is made up of 15 amino acids. Germline CDR1 is SEHNR and CDR2 is FQNEAQ (reference sequence).

The rearrangement uses TRBV3-1 (or the pseudogene TRBV3-2) and TRBJ1-1; 9 bases line up with TRBD1. The CDR3 consists of 15 residues. With 4 bases clipped from V and 5 bases from J, the junction kept 8 bases outside the gene matches. Germline CDR1 LGHDT, CDR2 YNNKEL (reference sequence). The CDR3 is CASSRTGQGRTEAFF. CDR3 nucleotides: TGTGCCAGCAGCCGGACCGGACAGGGGAGGACTGAAGCTTTCTTT.